The sequence of this T cell receptor beta chain was determined in a study of T-cell reconstitution after alpha-beta-depleted transplantation in children. Notes on the study in general: Some patients' high day-60 TCRbeta diversity was attributed to recipient cells surviving conditioning. In patients about two months after transplant, alpha-beta T cells reportedly arose from several hundred expanded graft clones.

As to this clonotype: Its target is unknown.

TCRbeta library preparation incorporated unique molecular identifiers. MiXCR, run by TCRdb on the PCR reads, gives a single entry per CDR3 protein. The repertoire consists of fewer than 550,000 distinct CDR3 sequences, with 9.5% to 12% occurring once and the leading ten covering about 15%. The CDR3 length is 17 residues. Between the trimmed V and J ends, which lost 1 base and 0 bases, there was a span of 13 bases. CDR1 SEHNR and CDR2 FQNEAQ come from the germline V gene (reference sequence). The sample here was PBMCs, mostly from graft donor cells, taken 180 days after TCRalphabeta/CD19-depleted stem cell transplant. The receptor was derived from a female patient between 2 and 15 years old who had a stem cell transplant for aplastic anemia, so the T cells may come from the graft donor. The chain carries TRBV7-9 and TRBJ1-3; D gene ambiguous. CDR3 protein: CASSLEGRLNSGNTIYF. The CDR3 DNA reads as TGTGCCAGCAGCTTAGAAGGGAGACTTAACTCTGGAAACACCATATATTTT.